These 21 T cell receptor beta chains were all obtained from the same sample, sequenced in a study of blood T cells in healthy people across ages. It was with a sample-barcoded 5' primer and a J-beta primer mix that a second PCR of roughly 7 to 11 cycles was run. TCRdb re-derived calls from the 5' RACE reads in MiXCR, one entry per CDR3 protein. The sample lists approximately 700,000 distinct CDR3 sequences; about 30% were seen once. Sequencing was done on a sample of blood. The receptors originated from a woman older than 75 in good health.

This clonotype was detected many times. The V and J genes are TRBV29-1 and TRBJ2-6, with unresolved D. Between the trimmed V and J ends, which lost 3 bases and 0 bases, there was a span of 6 bases. Germline CDR1 SQVTM, CDR2 ANQGSEA. The CDR3 extends over 14 amino acids. The CDR3 nucleotides read TGCAGCGTTGAGGCTGACTCTGGGGCCAACGTCCTGACTTTC. The encoded protein is CSVEADSGANVLTF.

This chain uses TRBV12-3 or TRBV12-4 with TRBJ2-3; D remains ambiguous. V was cut by 8 bases and J by 0 bases, with 6 bases left in between. This CDR3 has 12 residues. The CDR3: CASAASTDTQYF. The CDR3 nucleotides read TGTGCCAGCGCCGCGAGCACAGATACGCAGTATTTT.

This clonotype has more than one count but fewer than ten. V usage is TRBV28 and J usage is TRBJ1-6; D unresolved. CDR1 is MDHEN and CDR2 is SYDVKM in the germline V gene. V was pared by 4 bases and J by 11 bases, with 12 bases between. CDR3 length equals 13 residues. This chain's CDR3 is CASSSPPIPPLHF. In nucleotides, the CDR3 is TGTGCCAGCAGTTCCCCCCCCATTCCACCCCTCCACTTT. The whole variable domain, remainder taken from reference TRBV28 and TRBJ1-6, is DVKVTQSSRYLVKRTGEKVFLECVQDMDHENMFWYRQDPGLGLRLIYFSYDVKMKEKGDIPEGYSVSREKKERFSLILESASTNQTSMYLCASSSPPIPPLHFGNGTRLTVT.

J is TRBJ1-1 and V is TRBV20-1, with 9 nucleotides matching TRBD1. Trimming at V came to 3 bases and at J to 1 base, leaving 15 bases not matched to a gene. CDR1 DFQATT and CDR2 SNEGSKA come from the germline V gene (reference sequence). The length of the CDR3 is 18 residues. The CDR3 region is CSARGRPGTGRGNTEAFF. The CDR3 coding sequence is TGCAGTGCTAGGGGGCGCCCCGGGACAGGGCGCGGGAACACTGAAGCTTTCTTT.

To note about this clonotype: A much bigger clone sits one base away, suggesting this may be a read error. The chain has TRBV5-5 and TRBJ2-5; D is ambiguous. The CDR3 length is 12 residues. The V and J ends lost 3 bases and 11 bases respectively, with 14 bases between them. Germline V gene lookup returns CDR1 SGHKS and CDR2 YYEKEE (reference sequence). CDR3 in amino acids: CASSSTGKQQYF. Written as DNA, the CDR3 is TGTGCCAGCAGCTCCACGGGCAAACAGCAGTACTTC. Supplemented by reference TRBV5-5 and TRBJ2-5, the full variable domain reads DAGVTQSPTHLIKTRGQQVTLRCSPISGHKSVSWYQQVLGQGPQFIFQYYEKEERGRGNFPDRFSARQFPNYSSELNVNALLLGDSALYLCASSSTGKQQYFGPGTRLLVL.

This clonotype was seen a few times. The rearrangement joins TRBV10-3 to TRBJ1-4; D is perhaps TRBD1 (6 bases). In germline, CDR1 is ENHRY, CDR2 SYGVKD. CDR3 length: 14 amino acids. Trimming removed 8 bases from V and 4 bases from J, with 14 bases in between. CDR3 in DNA: TGTGCCATCGGCGGACAGAACCATAATGAAAAACTGTTTTTT. It codes for CAIGGQNHNEKLFF.

The chain joins TRBV7-2 to TRBJ2-5; a possible D gene is TRBD1 (6 bases). Matching the DNA end better, TRBJ2-7 makes the J call doubtful. There are 15 residues in the CDR3. Germline V gene data show CDR1 as SGHTA and CDR2 as FQGNSA. Here the CDR3 DNA reads TGTGCCAGCAGTCCCAGCACAGGGTTTAACAACGAGCAGTACTTC. Translation gives CASSPSTGFNNEQYF.

J is TRBJ2-1 and V is TRBV3-1; 10 positions match TRBD2. Matching the DNA end better, TRBJ2-7 makes the J call doubtful. This CDR3 has 16 residues. From germline, CDR1 is LGHDT and CDR2 YNNKEL (reference sequence). Here the CDR3 reads CASSQDRLAGDHEQYF. CDR3 bases: TGTGCCAGCAGCCAAGACAGGCTAGCGGGAGACCACGAGCAGTACTTC.

This clonotype was picked up a small number of times. The chain couples TRBV30 to TRBJ1-2; D perhaps matches TRBD1 (5 bases). Germline CDR1 is GTSNPN and CDR2 is SVGIG (reference sequence). This CDR3 spans 14 amino acids. The germline V and J ends were trimmed by 1 base and 4 bases, with 13 bases remaining between them. CDR3 loop: CAWSEPGSIYGYTF. CDR3 nucleotides: TGTGCCTGGAGTGAGCCAGGGTCTATCTATGGCTACACCTTC.

The J gene is TRBJ2-1, the V gene TRBV2; 9 bases map to TRBD2. This CDR3 is 14 amino acids long. Losses at the gene ends were 10 bases for V and 2 bases for J; bases not matched to a gene: 6. The germline CDR1 and CDR2 sequences are SNHLY and FYNNEI. CDR3 sequence: CAIGSSGAYNEQFF. The CDR3 nucleotides read TGTGCCATAGGGTCTAGCGGGGCCTACAATGAGCAGTTCTTC. Filled out from reference TRBV2 and TRBJ2-1, the complete variable domain reads EPEVTQTPSHQVTQMGQEVILRCVPISNHLYFYWYRQILGQKVEFLVSFYNNEISEKSEIFDDQFSVERPDGSNFTLKIRSTKLEDSAMYFCAIGSSGAYNEQFFGPGTRLTVL.

This clonotype was counted at least ten times. This chain connects TRBV6-5 to TRBJ2-4; D call uncertain. Germline CDR1 MNHEY, CDR2 SVGAGI. V lost 0 bases to trimming and J lost 1 base, with 13 bases between them. The CDR3 is 17 amino acids. This CDR3 is CASSYSFGSLAKNIQYF. In DNA form, the CDR3 reads TGTGCCAGCAGTTACTCCTTTGGGTCTCTCGCCAAAAACATTCAGTACTTC.

This clonotype showed up many times. The chain recombines TRBV4-3 with TRBJ2-5; 9 positions agree with TRBD1. J gave up 0 bases and V 3 bases, and 2 bases lay outside the gene matches. This CDR3 region has 15 residues. Germline CDR1 and CDR2: LGHNA and YSLEER. DNA of the CDR3: TGCGCCAGCAGCCACGGGACAGGGAACCAAGAGACCCAGTACTTC. Translation gives CASSHGTGNQETQYF.

This clonotype came up a few times. CDR3 amino acids: CASSYGTSGGADTQYF. CDR3 sequence (DNA): TGTGCCAGCAGCTACGGGACTAGCGGGGGCGCAGATACGCAGTATTTT. The chain joins TRBV7-9 to TRBJ2-3; 14 bases line up with TRBD2. The junction had 4 bases not matched to a gene; V was cut back by 4 bases and J by 4 bases. Germline values: CDR1 SEHNR, CDR2 FQNEAQ (reference sequence). The CDR3 contains 16 residues.

This clonotype has ten or more counts. V usage is TRBV9 and J usage is TRBJ2-6, with D perhaps assigned TRBD1 or TRBD2 (7 bases each). Trimming cost V 4 bases and J 2 bases, with 22 bases left between them. Germline CDR1 and CDR2: SGDLS and YYNGEE. This CDR3 spans 19 amino acids. Here the CDR3 DNA reads TGTGCCAGCAGCTCCCAGGGGGGGACAGCGTCCCCTGGGGCCAACGTCCTGACTTTC. Amino acid sequence: CASSSQGGTASPGANVLTF.

This clonotype occurred a few times. A much larger clone differs from this one at a single base, so this may be a read error. The chain carries TRBV20-1 and TRBJ2-7, with a possible D match to TRBD1 (6 bases). Per the germline V gene, CDR1 is DFQATT and CDR2 is SNEGSKA (reference sequence). The CDR3 consists of 12 residues. The CDR3 reads CRASRGFYEQYF. DNA for the CDR3: TGCAGGGCTAGTAGGGGGTTCTACGAGCAGTACTTC.

This clonotype appeared many times. V gene TRBV7-9 combines with J gene TRBJ1-1; no definite D call. The CDR3 runs to 13 residues. Germline CDR1 SEHNR, CDR2 FQNEAQ (reference sequence). V shed 4 bases and J shed 5 bases, with 11 bases lying between them. The CDR3 is CASSSSVGTEAFF. CDR3 DNA: TGTGCCAGCAGCTCATCGGTTGGTACTGAAGCTTTCTTT.

This clonotype was seen ten or more times. The chain has TRBV12-3 or TRBV12-4 and TRBJ1-2, with TRBD1 matching 8 bases. Trimming at V came to 11 bases and at J to 4 bases, leaving 6 bases not matched to a gene. The CDR3 loop spans 12 amino acids. CDR3 sequence (DNA): TGTGCCTGCCGACAGGGGAGCTATGGCTACACCTTC. This encodes CACRQGSYGYTF.

This clonotype turned up a few times. This chain joins TRBV5-1 and TRBJ2-2; D might be TRBD2 (6 bases). Trimming removed 7 bases from V and 2 bases from J, with 18 bases in between. The length of the CDR3 is 16 residues. Germline-derived CDR1 and CDR2 are SGHRS and YFSETQ. DNA for the CDR3: TGCGCCAGCTTCCCTACCCCGGGAGTTAACACCGGGGAGCTGTTTTTT. Amino acids: CASFPTPGVNTGELFF.

This clonotype was detected only a few times. Relative to the germline gene, one junction end is altered; a read error may explain this. The J gene is TRBJ1-4, the V gene TRBV5-1; 8 nucleotides line up with TRBD1. There are 14 residues in the CDR3. Germline CDR1 reads SGHRS; CDR2 reads YFSETQ. CDR3 bases: TGCGCCAGCAGCCCGGACAGGGAAGGAGAAAAACGGTTTTTT. This sequence encodes CASSPDREGEKRFF. Looking up the rest from reference TRBV5-1 and TRBJ1-4 gives the full variable domain: KAGVTQTPRYLIKTRGQQVTLSCSPISGHRSVSWYQQTPGQGLQFLFEYFSETQRNKGNFPGRFSGRQFSNSRSEMNVSTLELGDSALYLCASSPDREGEKRFFGSGTQLSVL.

This clonotype was seen many times. This may stem from a read error, because a much larger clone lies one nucleotide away. This chain links TRBV5-1 with TRBJ2-5; D may be TRBD1 (6 bases). This CDR3 spans 15 amino acids. Per germline, CDR1 SGHRS and CDR2 YFSETQ. V was clipped by 0 bases and J by 11 bases, with 20 bases between them. The CDR3 DNA sequence: TGCGCCAGCAGCTTGGATGGGCAGGGGTTCAATGAGCAGTACTTC. It encodes CASSLDGQGFNEQYF.

This clonotype was counted ten times or more. This sequence joins TRBV20-1 and TRBJ2-1, with 7 bases matching TRBD2. The CDR3 is made up of 14 amino acids. Per germline, CDR1 DFQATT and CDR2 SNEGSKA (reference sequence). V gave up 6 bases and J gave up 5 bases; unmatched junction bases: 10. CDR3 sequence (DNA): TGCAGTGCCTCCTGGGGTCGGGAGGACAATGAGCAGTTCTTC. Its translation is CSASWGREDNEQFF.